This TCR beta chain was sequenced for a study of cytomegalovirus exposure and HLA in healthy donors. Both 60 Vbeta primers and 13 Jbeta primers went into the PCR. Clones were read by immunoSEQ multiplex PCR, and TCRdb kept only the in-frame ones, dropping some. The data contain 150,000 or so clones, approximately 72% of them singletons. To note about this clone: Its antigen remains unknown.

After removal of 5 bases from V and 8 bases from J, the junction contained 14 bases not matched to a gene. Germline V lookup: CDR1 SEHNR, CDR2 FQNEAQ (reference sequence). This CDR3 comprises 17 residues. General study findings and limits: Using a false discovery rate of 0.05, a later analysis showed that approximately 17,000 TCR beta sequences were associated with HLA alleles.

The sequencing input was PBMCs. This receptor was obtained from a human donor in good health. The V call is TRBV7-9, the J call TRBJ1-4, with 10 bases aligning to TRBD1. The CDR3 coding sequence is TGTGCCAGCAGCACGTCCCGGGACAGGGGTGGAGGAGAAAAACTGTTTTTT. It is translated as CASSTSRDRGGGEKLFF.